The next 11 T cell receptor beta chains were all read from a single sample in a study of control samples from healthy donors and cancer patients. Generated by immunoSEQ multiplex PCR, the TCRdb table keeps only in-frame clones and is missing some. The sample records about 270,000 clones, about 80% being singletons. The material sequenced was PBMCs. Receptors were obtained from a woman aged 55-70 years with lung cancer.

The chain recombines TRBV20-1 with TRBJ2-3; D gene unclear. V was trimmed by 0 bases and J by 11 bases, leaving 9 bases between them. The CDR3 is 11 amino acids. The V gene's germline CDR1 is DFQATT and CDR2 SNEGSKA (reference sequence). CDR3 nucleotide sequence: TGCAGTGCTAGAGATATACGCCAGCAGTATTTT. This gives the protein CSARDIRQQYF.

J is TRBJ1-2 and V is TRBV10-1; D is unresolved. V lost 9 bases and J lost 2, with 13 bases in between. The CDR3 runs to 13 residues. CDR1 and CDR2 from the germline V gene are WNHNN and SYGVQD (reference sequence). This CDR3 reads CASSAGKNYGYTF. As DNA, the CDR3 is TGCGCCAGTTCGGCGGGCAAGAACTATGGCTACACCTTC.

The J gene is TRBJ1-5, the V gene TRBV19, with D tentatively TRBD1 (5 bases). The germline gives CDR1 LNHDA, CDR2 SQIVND (reference sequence). V was clipped by 6 bases and J by 0 bases, with 12 bases between them. The length of the CDR3 is 15 residues. The CDR3 sequence is CASRTTDNSNQPQHF. The CDR3 DNA reads TGTGCCAGTAGAACGACAGATAATAGCAATCAGCCCCAGCATTTT.

The rearrangement joins TRBV6-5 to TRBJ2-3; 8 bases align to TRBD2. The trim removed 10 bases at V and 4 bases at J, leaving 13 bases unmatched. The CDR3 loop spans 15 amino acids. Germline CDR1 reads MNHEY; CDR2 reads SVGAGI. CDR3 amino acids: CATRERGGFADTQYF. The CDR3 nucleotides are TGTGCCACCCGGGAGCGCGGGGGGTTTGCAGATACGCAGTATTTT.

This clone was seen just once. The chain couples TRBV2 to TRBJ1-2; weak D call: TRBD1 (5 bases). The CDR3 is made up of 13 amino acids. The V end lost 4 bases, the J end lost 5 bases, and 11 bases lay between the germline ends. From germline, CDR1 is SNHLY and CDR2 FYNNEI. The CDR3 nucleotides are TGTGCCAGCAGTGGGGGGGATCGGTATGGCTACACCTTC. This codes for CASSGGDRYGYTF.

J is TRBJ2-2 and V is TRBV7-3; D not certain. Between the trimmed V and J ends, which lost 1 base and 8 bases, there was a span of 14 bases. Germline V lookup: CDR1 SGHTA, CDR2 FQGTGA. The CDR3 is made up of 15 amino acids. CDR3 sequence: CASSLKASQGGELFF. The DNA for the CDR3 is TGTGCCAGCAGCTTAAAAGCCAGCCAAGGAGGGGAGCTGTTTTTT. Full variable domain (rest looked up from reference TRBV7-3 and TRBJ2-2): GAGVSQTPSNKVTEKGKYVELRCDPISGHTALYWYRQSLGQGPEFLIYFQGTGAADDSGLPNDRFFAVRPEGSVSTLKIQRTERGDSAVYLCASSLKASQGGELFFGEGSRLTVL.

This chain links TRBV3-1 (or the pseudogene TRBV3-2) with TRBJ1-1; D is undetermined. CDR3 length: 13 amino acids. Between the trimmed V and J ends, which lost 3 bases and 0 bases, there was a span of 5 bases. CDR1 is LGHDT and CDR2 is YNNKEL in the germline V gene (reference sequence). CDR3 loop: CASSQGLNTEAFF. CDR3 nucleotides: TGTGCCAGCAGCCAGGGTCTGAACACTGAAGCTTTCTTT.

The chain uses TRBV28 and TRBJ1-6, with TRBD1 as a possible D gene (6 bases). Germline assignment: CDR1 MDHEN and CDR2 SYDVKM. V was trimmed by 8 bases and J by 9 bases, leaving 17 bases between them. The CDR3 is 14 amino acids. The CDR3 bases are TGTGCCAGCTCAACCGGGACACTTATTTCACCCCTCCACTTT. Protein product: CASSTGTLISPLHF.

The V call is TRBV6-5, the J call TRBJ2-7, with 15 bases that match TRBD2. This CDR3 has 14 residues. V lost 9 bases and J lost 6; bases outside the gene matches: 6. CDR1 is MNHEY and CDR2 is SVGAGI in the germline V gene. CDR3 loop: CASLGLAGGGEQYF. The CDR3 region has the DNA TGTGCCAGTTTGGGACTAGCGGGAGGAGGCGAGCAGTACTTC.

This chain joins TRBV18 and TRBJ2-2, with 9 bases matching TRBD1. Germline lookup yields CDR1 KGHSH and CDR2 LQKENI. The CDR3 runs to 18 residues. Trimming took 7 bases from V and 4 from J; bases not matched to a gene: 16. Here the CDR3 reads CASCPSSPGQGVTGELFF. The CDR3 nucleotides are TGTGCCAGCTGCCCCTCTTCGCCGGGACAGGGAGTCACCGGGGAGCTGTTTTTT.

Points on this clone: The sample has other DNA sequences that encode this CDR3 too. The V gene is TRBV5-1, the J gene TRBJ2-5, with 13 bases identical to TRBD2. The CDR3 totals 16 residues. V gave up 0 bases and J gave up 4 bases; unmatched junction bases: 3. In germline, CDR1 is SGHRS, CDR2 YFSETQ. CDR3 region: CASSLGLAGGGETQYF. CDR3 bases: TGCGCCAGCAGCTTGGGACTAGCGGGGGGTGGAGAGACCCAGTACTTC. Full variable domain (rest looked up from reference TRBV5-1 and TRBJ2-5): KAGVTQTPRYLIKTRGQQVTLSCSPISGHRSVSWYQQTPGQGLQFLFEYFSETQRNKGNFPGRFSGRQFSNSRSEMNVSTLELGDSALYLCASSLGLAGGGETQYFGPGTRLLVL.